The 20 T cell receptor beta chains below all came from one sample that was sequenced in a study of blood T cell repertoires in COVID-19. Sequencing used immunoSEQ multiplex PCR; TCRdb keeps in-frame clones, though not all of them. The table lists about 330,000 clones, more than 70% of them singletons. Sequencing was carried out using peripheral blood. The receptors stem from a woman aged 50 to 60 with acute or convalescent COVID-19.

On this clone itself: This sample also contains other DNA sequences that code for the same CDR3. The chain recombines TRBV12-3 or TRBV12-4 with TRBJ1-1, with 10 bases aligning to TRBD1. V trimming: 6 bases; J trimming: 5 bases; junction bases outside the gene matches: 3. The CDR3 covers 13 residues. The CDR3 region is CASRTGGLTEAFF. For the CDR3, the DNA is TGTGCCAGCAGGACAGGGGGCTTGACTGAAGCTTTCTTT.

Details on this clone: At one end, the junction sequence differs from germline, possibly due to a read error. The V and J genes are TRBV29-1 and TRBJ2-7, with 13 bases that match TRBD2. In germline, CDR1 is SQVTM, CDR2 ANQGSEA. CDR3 length: 12 amino acids. CDR3 DNA: TGCAGCGTTGTTGAGACTAGCGGGAGGAGTGGCTTC. Amino acid sequence: CSVVETSGRSGF.

The genes are TRBV7-3 and TRBJ1-1; D gene uncertain. Germline V lookup: CDR1 SGHTA, CDR2 FQGTGA. This CDR3 is 13 amino acids long. V lost 4 bases to trimming and J lost 1 base, with 7 bases between them. This CDR3 is CASSSIRNTEAFF. CDR3 bases: TGTGCCAGCAGCTCGATCAGGAACACTGAAGCTTTCTTT.

There are a few counts of this clone. The J gene is TRBJ1-4, the V gene TRBV24-1, with D hard to call. The CDR3 has 12 amino acids. Trimming shortened V by 2 bases and J by 7 bases, and 4 bases separated the two germline ends. Germline values: CDR1 KGHDR, CDR2 SFDVKD. CDR3 nucleotide sequence: TGTGCCACCAGTGATTCGCGTGAAAAACTGTTTTTT. Protein sequence: CATSDSREKLFF.

This clone appeared many times. V is TRBV12-3 or TRBV12-4 and J is TRBJ2-3; maybe TRBD2 (6 bases). The CDR3 loop spans 13 amino acids. V was shortened by 11 bases and J by 2 bases, with 14 bases between the two germline ends. The CDR3 bases are TGTGCCCTCGGGACTCCTGACACAGATACGCAGTATTTT. Translated, it gives CALGTPDTDTQYF.

The chain employs TRBV5-4 and TRBJ1-4, with D tentatively TRBD1 (6 bases). Trimming took 0 bases from V and 8 from J, leaving 11 bases between them. CDR1 SGHNT and CDR2 YYREEE come from the germline V gene (reference sequence). The CDR3 has 14 residues. CDR3 sequence (DNA): TGTGCCAGCAGCTTGGGGTCAGGGGAGGAAAAACTGTTTTTT. Its protein product is CASSLGSGEEKLFF.

A few counts support this clone. CDR3 region: CASSYGGSTDTQYF. Here the CDR3 DNA reads TGTGCCAGCAGTTACGGGGGTAGCACAGATACGCAGTATTTT. The chain links TRBV6-4 to TRBJ2-3, with D perhaps TRBD2 (6 bases). Per germline, CDR1 MRHNA and CDR2 SNTAGT. The CDR3 length is 14 residues. Deletions cut 5 bases from V and 0 bases from J, with 9 bases between.

The gene calls are TRBV5-1 and TRBJ2-2; 8 nucleotides match TRBD2. Per germline, CDR1 SGHRS and CDR2 YFSETQ. The V and J ends lost 4 bases and 6 bases, in that order; junction bases with no gene match: 11. This CDR3 is 16 amino acids long. This CDR3 reads CASSPSPGGPAGELFF. DNA of the CDR3: TGCGCCAGCAGCCCCAGCCCGGGGGGGCCCGCCGGGGAGCTGTTTTTT.

J is TRBJ2-1 and V is TRBV24-1, with D hard to call. Trimming pared 3 bases from V and 10 bases from J, leaving 12 bases between. Germline assignment: CDR1 KGHDR and CDR2 SFDVKD. The length of the CDR3 is 13 residues. DNA for the CDR3: TGTGCCACCAGTGATCCCCCTGTACACGAGCAGTTCTTC. The encoded protein is CATSDPPVHEQFF.

This chain links TRBV5-6 with TRBJ1-2; the match to TRBD1 covers 10 bases. J lost 7 bases, V lost 4 bases, and 7 bases had no gene match. The CDR3 sequence is 14 residues long. Looked up from germline, CDR1 is SGHDT and CDR2 is YYEEEE. CDR3 in amino acids: CASSLGQGSGGYTF. The CDR3 nucleotides read TGTGCCAGCAGCCTGGGACAGGGGTCGGGTGGCTACACCTTC.

This clone was counted once. The genes are TRBV2 and TRBJ1-2, with TRBD1 identical over 8 bases. Germline assignment: CDR1 SNHLY and CDR2 FYNNEI. V was pared by 6 bases and J by 4 bases, with 7 bases of the junction left unmatched. The CDR3 has 14 amino acids. The CDR3 is CASSRDRWGYGYTF. The CDR3, as DNA: TGTGCCAGCAGCCGGGACAGGTGGGGCTATGGCTACACCTTC.

This clone occurred once. This chain connects TRBV7-2 to TRBJ2-3; the D gene is possibly TRBD2 (6 bases). V lost 7 bases and J 3 bases, leaving 14 bases between the germline ends. The CDR3 sequence is 14 residues long. Germline CDR1 reads SGHTA; CDR2 reads FQGNSA. Here the CDR3 DNA reads TGTGCCAGCACCCAGGACTACTCGACAGATACGCAGTATTTT. Its protein is CASTQDYSTDTQYF.

This clone was observed a single time. The chain recombines TRBV23-1 with TRBJ2-7; 7 bases align to TRBD1. TRBV23-1 is reported as an ORF; its role is uncertain. V dropped 3 bases and J dropped 1; count of bases not matched to a gene: 3. The CDR3 runs to 14 residues. The CDR3, as DNA: TGCGCCAGCAGTCAGCAGACAGGGTCCTACGAGCAGTACGTC. Residues: CASSQQTGSYEQYV.

The J gene is TRBJ1-3, the V gene TRBV30; no clear D. Germline CDR1 and CDR2: GTSNPN and SVGIG (reference sequence). V lost 2 bases to trimming and J lost 0 bases, with 5 bases between them. There are 13 residues in the CDR3. DNA for the CDR3: TGTGCCTGGAGTATCAACTCTGGAAACACCATATATTTT. This encodes CAWSINSGNTIYF.

The chain joins TRBV4-2 to TRBJ2-6; D perhaps matches TRBD2 (5 bases). The CDR3 contains 21 residues. V shed 4 bases and J shed 1 base, with 26 bases lying between them. The germline CDR1 and CDR2 sequences are LGHNA and YNFKEQ. CDR3 DNA sequence: TGTGCCAGCAGCCCGGCGGGTACAGACCTATACCTCCCTTCTGGGGCCAACGTCCTGACTTTC. Its translation is CASSPAGTDLYLPSGANVLTF.

To note about this clone: The junction departs from germline at one end; a sequencing error may be responsible. The chain combines TRBV6-4 with TRBJ2-2, with D uncertain. This CDR3 has 14 residues. CDR1 is MRHNA and CDR2 is SNTAGT in the germline V gene. As DNA, the CDR3 is TGTGCTAGCAAAGGCAGGTCGAACACCGGGGAGCTGTTTTTT. Its translation: CASKGRSNTGELFF.

The chain employs TRBV25-1 and TRBJ2-1; tentative D call: TRBD1 (9 bases). Trimming cost V 3 bases and J 0 bases, with 18 bases left between them. Germline V gene data show CDR1 as MGHDK and CDR2 as SYGVNS. This CDR3 has 18 residues. In DNA, the CDR3 is TGTGCCAGCAGTGACACAGGGGGCGGGGGGCCCTCCTACAATGAGCAGTTCTTC. This sequence encodes CASSDTGGGGPSYNEQFF.

This chain joins TRBV28 and TRBJ2-1, with 11 positions matching TRBD2. The CDR3 sequence is 16 residues long. Germline loops: CDR1 MDHEN, CDR2 SYDVKM. Germline trimming cut 5 bases from V and 6 bases from J; bases unmatched to any gene: 9. The CDR3 loop is CASSIRLAGGVNEQFF. In nucleotides, the CDR3 is TGTGCCAGCAGTATACGGCTAGCGGGAGGCGTCAATGAGCAGTTCTTC.

The chain couples TRBV12-1 to TRBJ1-1; TRBD1, the D gene given by the table, was not confirmed from the DNA. TRBV12-1 is termed a pseudogene. The length of the CDR3 is 15 residues. The CDR3 DNA sequence: TGTGCCAGCAGCTTTGCTCACAGAGTGAACACTGAAGCTTTCTTT. Its translation: CASSFAHRVNTEAFF.

This clone was seen a single time. This sequence joins TRBV7-9 and TRBJ1-4; no clear D gene. This CDR3 spans 15 amino acids. Trimming left V 3 bases short and J 4 bases short, with 12 bases between. From germline, CDR1 is SEHNR and CDR2 FQNEAQ (reference sequence). CDR3 in amino acids: CASSLREHGNEKLFF. CDR3 DNA: TGTGCCAGCAGCTTGAGGGAACACGGTAATGAAAAACTGTTTTTT.